This record looks at one TCR beta chain sequence and its context. The antigen is not known. V lost 0 bases and J 11 bases, leaving 17 bases between the germline ends. Germline assignment: CDR1 SGHDT and CDR2 YYEEEE. The CDR3 is made up of 15 amino acids. PCR was performed using 60 Vbeta and 13 Jbeta primers. Produced via immunoSEQ multiplex PCR; TCRdb's table is partial and in-frame only. The repertoire table contains approximately 58,000 clones. This sample was included in a study of cytomegalovirus exposure and HLA in healthy donors. Overall study results and limits: Association of a missense DCLRE1C variant with TCR beta V- and J-gene trimming was reported in a later analysis. Donors belonging to an Asian-associated ancestry cluster reportedly showed fewer N-insertions in productive TCRs than the 666-donor mean, according to what a later analysis found.

This rearrangement joins TRBV5-6 to TRBJ1-4; D uncertain. Sequences were obtained from PBMCs. This sequence was found in a man aged 18 to 30 in good health and CMV-seropositive. The CDR3 DNA reads TGTGCCAGCAGCTTGGCCGGGGTTCGAGAGTGGAAACTGTTTTTT. It encodes CASSLAGVREWKLFF. Looking up the rest from reference TRBV5-6 and TRBJ1-4 gives the full variable domain: DAGVTQSPTHLIKTRGQQVTLRCSPKSGHDTVSWYQQALGQGPQFIFQYYEEEERQRGNFPDRFSGHQFPNYSSELNVNALLLGDSALYLCASSLAGVREWKLFFGSGTQLSVL.